Listed here are 13 T cell receptor beta chains from one sample, sequenced in a study of response to subunit inactivated influenza vaccine. MiXCR was run by TCRdb on the RT-PCR reads, yielding one entry per CDR3 protein. The repertoire holds hundreds of thousands of distinct CDR3 sequences, with less than 20% as singletons. Sequenced here: PBMCs from blood, sampled approximately 13 days after vaccination. All receptors come from a man aged 45-60 years who received an inactivated influenza vaccine.

The chain couples TRBV10-3 to TRBJ2-7; 10 bases match TRBD2. Germline loops: CDR1 ENHRY, CDR2 SYGVKD. V gave up 9 bases and J gave up 4 bases; unmatched junction bases: 9. The CDR3 length is 14 residues. For the CDR3, the DNA is TGTGCCATGGGAAGGACTAGCGGCGGATACGAGCAGTACTTC. As protein: CAMGRTSGGYEQYF.

The chain couples TRBV27 to TRBJ2-1, with D perhaps given as TRBD1 or TRBD2 (5 bases each). CDR1 MNHEY and CDR2 SMNVEV come from the germline V gene (reference sequence). V dropped 1 base and J dropped 3 bases, with 7 bases sitting between them. The CDR3 consists of 14 residues. This CDR3 is CASSLLGVYNEQFF. Here the CDR3 DNA reads TGTGCCAGCAGTTTATTGGGGGTCTACAATGAGCAGTTCTTC.

This clonotype came up a few times. DNA for the CDR3: TGTGCCAGTCTGGCCGGGAGGAGCTCCTACGAGCAGTACTTC. Amino acids: CASLAGRSSYEQYF. V is TRBV7-2 and J is TRBJ2-7, with TRBD2 matching over 7 bases. Trimming cost V 9 bases and J 0 bases; bases outside gene matches: 8. The CDR3 sequence is 14 residues long. Germline V gene sequence: CDR1 SGHTA, CDR2 FQGNSA.

This clonotype was observed at least ten times. V and J are TRBV29-1 and TRBJ2-1; D is uncertain. Deletions cut 7 bases from V and 8 bases from J, with 18 bases between. Germline V gives CDR1 SQVTM, CDR2 ANQGSEA. The CDR3 contains 13 residues. The CDR3 protein is CSAGSLRNDEQFF. The CDR3 coding sequence is TGCAGCGCCGGATCCCTGCGAAATGATGAGCAGTTCTTC.

The chain employs TRBV20-1 and TRBJ1-5; 7 nucleotides align to TRBD1. Germline V gene data show CDR1 as DFQATT and CDR2 as SNEGSKA (reference sequence). V shed 5 bases, J shed 0 bases, and the junction held 7 bases outside the gene matches. This CDR3 comprises 15 residues. In nucleotides, the CDR3 is TGCAGTGCTGTTAGAGACAGGGTTAGCAATCAGCCCCAGCATTTT. Amino acid sequence: CSAVRDRVSNQPQHF.

J is TRBJ2-2 and V is TRBV7-9; tentatively, D is TRBD1 (6 bases). Trimming removed 4 bases from V and 3 bases from J, with 12 bases in between. Germline lookup yields CDR1 SEHNR and CDR2 FQNEAQ (reference sequence). CDR3 length: 15 amino acids. The CDR3 sequence is CASSSQGTDTGELFF. CDR3 coding DNA: TGTGCCAGCAGCTCACAGGGTACAGACACCGGGGAGCTGTTTTTT.

This clonotype turned up a few times. The V and J genes are TRBV7-3 and TRBJ2-2; D may match TRBD1 or TRBD2 (6 bases each). The CDR3 sequence is 17 residues long. The V end was cut by 3 bases, the J end by 4 bases, with 18 bases between. Germline V gene sequence: CDR1 SGHTA, CDR2 FQGTGA. This chain's CDR3 is CASSLAVGGAGTGELFF. The CDR3 DNA sequence: TGTGCCAGCAGCTTGGCTGTCGGGGGCGCCGGCACCGGGGAGCTGTTTTTT.

On this clonotype itself: Germline is not matched at one junction end, which may reflect a read error. V is TRBV12-3 or TRBV12-4 and J is TRBJ2-6; D gene ambiguous. The CDR3 loop spans 14 amino acids. CDR3: CASRLGAGANVLTF. The CDR3 DNA follows: TGTGCCAGCAGATTAGGTGCCGGGGCCAACGTCCTGACTTTC.

V and J are TRBV18 and TRBJ1-3, with no clear D. CDR3 length: 15 residues. The germline gives CDR1 KGHSH, CDR2 LQKENI. The V gene lost 5 bases and the J gene lost 1 base, with 12 bases spanning the gap. CDR3 in DNA: TGTGCCAGCTCATCAGTTTGGGGTTCTGGAAACACCATATATTTT. It codes for CASSSVWGSGNTIYF.

This clonotype was recorded at least ten times. The V gene is TRBV7-9, the J gene TRBJ2-2; D is unclear. Looked up from germline, CDR1 is SEHNR and CDR2 is FQNEAQ (reference sequence). This CDR3 has 16 amino acids. V shed 3 bases and J shed 0 bases, with 11 bases lying between them. CDR3 sequence (DNA): TGTGCCAGCAGCTTTTATGAAGGACCGAACACCGGGGAGCTGTTTTTT. It specifies CASSFYEGPNTGELFF.

The chain has TRBV5-1 and TRBJ1-2, with D maybe TRBD1 (5 bases). From germline, CDR1 is SGHRS and CDR2 YFSETQ. The CDR3 is 12 residues long. The V end was cut by 0 bases, the J end by 6 bases, with 6 bases between. For the CDR3, the DNA is TGCGCCAGCAGCTTGGGGGACGATGGCTACACCTTC. Translated: CASSLGDDGYTF.

V is TRBV9 and J is TRBJ1-1, with D unresolved. CDR3 length equals 12 residues. V was clipped by 0 bases and J by 9 bases, with 9 bases between them. Germline-derived CDR1 and CDR2 are SGDLS and YYNGEE. CDR3 coding DNA: TGTGCCAGCAGCGTAGGGGAAGAGCAAGCTTTCTTT. Its translation: CASSVGEEQAFF.

This clonotype was seen more than once but under ten times. The chain is built from TRBV18 and TRBJ1-1, with D unclear. The CDR3 is made up of 14 amino acids. Germline-derived CDR1 and CDR2 are KGHSH and LQKENI. V lost 4 bases to trimming and J lost 5 bases, with 14 bases between them. The chain's CDR3 is CASSRREGETEAFF. CDR3 DNA: TGTGCCAGCTCACGCCGGGAGGGTGAGACTGAAGCTTTCTTT.